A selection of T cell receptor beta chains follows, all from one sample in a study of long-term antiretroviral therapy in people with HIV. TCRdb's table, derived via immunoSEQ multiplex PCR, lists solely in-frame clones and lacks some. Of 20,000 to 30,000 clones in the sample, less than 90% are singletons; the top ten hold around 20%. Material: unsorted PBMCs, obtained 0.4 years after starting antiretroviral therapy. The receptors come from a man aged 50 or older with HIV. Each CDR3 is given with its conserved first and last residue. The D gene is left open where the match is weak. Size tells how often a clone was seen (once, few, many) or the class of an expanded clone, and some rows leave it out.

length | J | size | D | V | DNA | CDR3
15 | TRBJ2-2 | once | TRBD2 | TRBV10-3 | TGTGCCATCGGTAATAGCGGGGGGCACGACGGGGAGCTGTTTTTT | CAIGNSGGHDGELFF
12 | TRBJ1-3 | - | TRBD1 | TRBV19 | TGTGCCTCTGGACAGGGGTCGCACACCATATATTTT | CASGQGSHTIYF
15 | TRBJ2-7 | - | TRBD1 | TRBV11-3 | TGTGCCAGCAGCTTAGAAGGACAGGGGCCTTACGAGCAGTACTTC | CASSLEGQGPYEQYF
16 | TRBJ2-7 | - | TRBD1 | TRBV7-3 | TGTGCCAGCAGCTTACCCCGACAGGGGGTTTCCTACGAGCAGTACTTC | CASSLPRQGVSYEQYF
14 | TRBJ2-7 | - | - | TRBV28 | TGTGCCAGCAAAACGGTTCAGGGGGGACTCGAGCAGTACTTC | CASKTVQGGLEQYF
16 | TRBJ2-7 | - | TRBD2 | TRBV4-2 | TGTGCCAGCAGCCGGGGACTAGCGGGATCGGTCCACGAGCAGTACTTC | CASSRGLAGSVHEQYF
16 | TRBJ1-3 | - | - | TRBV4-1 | TGCGCCAGCAGCCAAGTGGTGGGCAGCTCTGGAAACACCATATATTTT | CASSQVVGSSGNTIYF
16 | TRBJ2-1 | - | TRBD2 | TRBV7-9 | TGTGCCAGCAGCCCTCGAGGAGCGGGGGGAGGTCATGAGCAGTTCTTC | CASSPRGAGGGHEQFF
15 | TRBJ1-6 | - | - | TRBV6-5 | TGTGCCAGCAGCCCCCTGCGGGATGCTAGGTCACCCCTCCACTTT | CASSPLRDARSPLHF
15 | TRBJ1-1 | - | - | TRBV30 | TGTGCCTGGAGTGTAATGGGGCAGCGGAACACTGAAGCTTTCTTT | CAWSVMGQRNTEAFF
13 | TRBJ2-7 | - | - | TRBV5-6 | TGTGCCAGCAGCTTAGGGAGGCACTACGAGCAGTACTTC | CASSLGRHYEQYF
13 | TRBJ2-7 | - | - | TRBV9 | TGTGCCAGCAGCGGGGGGCCCGCCTACGAGCAGTACTTC | CASSGGPAYEQYF
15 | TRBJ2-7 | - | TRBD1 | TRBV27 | TGTGCCAGCAGTTACGGGACAGGGACGCTCTACGAGCAGTACTTC | CASSYGTGTLYEQYF
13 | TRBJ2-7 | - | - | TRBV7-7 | TGTGCTAGCAGCCCTTCAGGCTCAGGGGAGCAGTACTTC | CASSPSGSGEQYF
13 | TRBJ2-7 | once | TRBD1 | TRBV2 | TGTGCCAGCAGGGGGACAGTCAACTACGAGCAGTACTTC | CASRGTVNYEQYF
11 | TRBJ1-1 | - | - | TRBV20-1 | TGCAGTGCTCCCTTGGACACTGAAGCTTTCTTT | CSAPLDTEAFF
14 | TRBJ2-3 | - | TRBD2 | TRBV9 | TGTGCCAGCAGCTTGCGGGGGGAGGCGGATACGCAGTATTTT | CASSLRGEADTQYF
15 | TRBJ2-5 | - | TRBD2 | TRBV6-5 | TGTGCCAGCAGTGTTTTAGCGGGGGGGGGAGAGACCCAGTACTTC | CASSVLAGGGETQYF
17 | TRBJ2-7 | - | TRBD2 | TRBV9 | TGTGCCAGCAGCGTAGGGACTAGCAGCCTACTTCCCTACGAGCAGTACTTC | CASSVGTSSLLPYEQYF
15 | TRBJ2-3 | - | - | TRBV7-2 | TGTGCCAGCAGGCAACAGGGCCGAGGGACAGATACGCAGTATTTT | CASRQQGRGTDTQYF
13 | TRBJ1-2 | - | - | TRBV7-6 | TGTGCCAGCAGCTCAAGAGGGTCGGACGGCTACACCTTC | CASSSRGSDGYTF
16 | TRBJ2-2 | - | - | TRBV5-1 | TGCGCCAGCAGCTTGCCCCGAACCTCAGGTACCGGGGAGCTGTTTTTT | CASSLPRTSGTGELFF
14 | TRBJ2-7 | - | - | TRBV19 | TGTGCCAGTAGTACCTACATGTCATCCTACGAGCAGTACTTC | CASSTYMSSYEQYF
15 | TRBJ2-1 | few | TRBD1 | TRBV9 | TGTGCCAGCAGCGCTGGACAGGGAAAGAACAATGAGCAGTTCTTC | CASSAGQGKNNEQFF
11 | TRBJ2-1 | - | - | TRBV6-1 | TGTGCCATCTTGGGTTACAATGAGCAGTTCTTC | CAILGYNEQFF
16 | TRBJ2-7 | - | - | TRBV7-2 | TGTGCCAGCAGCCCAGGCAACCCGGGGCAGACCTACGAGCAGTACTTC | CASSPGNPGQTYEQYF
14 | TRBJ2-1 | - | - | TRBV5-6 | TGTGCCAGCAGCTTTCGTACAGGGTTCGATGAGCAGTTCTTC | CASSFRTGFDEQFF
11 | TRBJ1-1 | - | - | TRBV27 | TGTGCCAGCATGCGGAACACTGAAGCTTTCTTT | CASMRNTEAFF
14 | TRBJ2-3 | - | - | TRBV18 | TGTGCCAGCTCCCAAGGGAACGGGGGTGATACGCAGTATTTT | CASSQGNGGDTQYF
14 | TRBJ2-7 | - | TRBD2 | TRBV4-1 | TGCGCCAGCAGCCAGGCAGGGACTAGGGGGGAGCAGTACTTC | CASSQAGTRGEQYF
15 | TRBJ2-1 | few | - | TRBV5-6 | TGTGCCAGCAGCAAGGACCTAATTCTCAACAATGAGCAGTTCTTC | CASSKDLILNNEQFF
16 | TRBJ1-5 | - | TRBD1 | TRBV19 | TGTGCCAGTAGTCCGTTGGACAGGGGTCGGGGTCAGCCCCAGCATTTT | CASSPLDRGRGQPQHF
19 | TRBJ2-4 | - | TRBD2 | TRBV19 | TGTGCCAGTAGTACACTAGCGGGGGGGTCCGATTTAGCCAAAAACATTCAGTACTTC | CASSTLAGGSDLAKNIQYF
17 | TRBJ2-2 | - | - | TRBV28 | TGTGCCAGCAGTTTATCCCCCAGGCGGGTCAACACCGGGGAGCTGTTTTTT | CASSLSPRRVNTGELFF
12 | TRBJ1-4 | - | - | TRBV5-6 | TGTGCCAGCAGCTTGTCAGGGAGGAAACTGTTTTTT | CASSLSGRKLFF
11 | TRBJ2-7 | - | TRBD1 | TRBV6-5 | TGTGCCAGCACGACAGGGGGCGAGCAGTACTTC | CASTTGGEQYF
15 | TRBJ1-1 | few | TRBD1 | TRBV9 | TGTGCCAGCAGCGGACAGGGACGGGGGAACACTGAAGCTTTCTTT | CASSGQGRGNTEAFF
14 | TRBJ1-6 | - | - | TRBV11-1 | TGTGCCAGCAGCTTTCCGGGTTTTGGGTCACCCCTCCACTTT | CASSFPGFGSPLHF
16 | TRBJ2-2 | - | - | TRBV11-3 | TGTGCCAGCAGCTTAGAGTCAGGGGCGAACACCGGGGAGCTGTTTTTT | CASSLESGANTGELFF
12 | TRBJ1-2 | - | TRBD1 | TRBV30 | TGTGCCTGCGGGGACAGGGCATTTGGCTACACCTTC | CACGDRAFGYTF
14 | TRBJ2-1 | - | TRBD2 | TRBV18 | TGTGCCAGCTCAATAGCGGGGGGCAACAATGAGCAGTTCTTC | CASSIAGGNNEQFF
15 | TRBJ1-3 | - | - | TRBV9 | TGTGCCAGCAGCGTTACGTGGAGCTCTGGAAACACCATATATTTT | CASSVTWSSGNTIYF
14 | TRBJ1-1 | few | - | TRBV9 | TGTGCCAGCAGCCGTACGGGGCTGAACACTGAAGCTTTCTTT | CASSRTGLNTEAFF
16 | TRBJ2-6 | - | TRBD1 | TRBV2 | TGTGCCAGCAGTGATGAGACAGGGTCAGGGGCCAACGTCCTGACTTTC | CASSDETGSGANVLTF
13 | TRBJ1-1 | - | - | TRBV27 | TGTGCCAGCAGTTTGGTAGGGAACACTGAAGCTTTCTTT | CASSLVGNTEAFF
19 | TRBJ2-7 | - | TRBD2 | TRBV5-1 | TGCGCCAGCAGCTTGGATCTGAGGGGGTCTAGCGGGGGGGCCTACGAGCAGTACTTC | CASSLDLRGSSGGAYEQYF
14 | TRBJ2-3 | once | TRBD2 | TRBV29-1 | TGCAGCGTGGAAGCGGGGCCTAGCACAGATACGCAGTATTTT | CSVEAGPSTDTQYF
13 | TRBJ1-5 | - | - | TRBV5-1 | TGCGCCAGCAGCCTGAGCGGGAATCAGCCCCAGCATTTT | CASSLSGNQPQHF